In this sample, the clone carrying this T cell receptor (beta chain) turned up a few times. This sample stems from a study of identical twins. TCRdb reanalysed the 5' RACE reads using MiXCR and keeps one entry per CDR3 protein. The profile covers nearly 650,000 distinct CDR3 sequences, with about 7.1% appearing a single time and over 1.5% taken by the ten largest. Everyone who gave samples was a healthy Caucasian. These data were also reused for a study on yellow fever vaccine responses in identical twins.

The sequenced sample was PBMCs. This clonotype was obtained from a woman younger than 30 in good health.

The DNA for the CDR3 is TGCAGCGTTGAGGGGCCCCACGAGCAGTACTTC. This sequence encodes CSVEGPHEQYF. The chain couples TRBV29-1 to TRBJ2-7, with a possible D match to TRBD1 (5 bases). Trimming removed 3 bases from V and 5 bases from J, with 8 bases in between. Germline CDR1 is SQVTM and CDR2 is ANQGSEA. The CDR3 is made up of 11 amino acids.